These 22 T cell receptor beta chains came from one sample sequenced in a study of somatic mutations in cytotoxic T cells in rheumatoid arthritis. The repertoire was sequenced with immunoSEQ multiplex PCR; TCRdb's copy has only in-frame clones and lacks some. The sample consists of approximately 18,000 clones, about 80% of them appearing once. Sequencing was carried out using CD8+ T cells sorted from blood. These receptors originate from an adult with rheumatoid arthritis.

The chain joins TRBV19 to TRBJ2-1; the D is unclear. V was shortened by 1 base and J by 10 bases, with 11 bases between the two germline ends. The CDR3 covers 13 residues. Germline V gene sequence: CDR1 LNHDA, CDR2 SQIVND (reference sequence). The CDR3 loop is CASSIGPSGEQFF. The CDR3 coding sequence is TGTGCCAGTAGTATAGGTCCGAGTGGCGAGCAGTTCTTC.

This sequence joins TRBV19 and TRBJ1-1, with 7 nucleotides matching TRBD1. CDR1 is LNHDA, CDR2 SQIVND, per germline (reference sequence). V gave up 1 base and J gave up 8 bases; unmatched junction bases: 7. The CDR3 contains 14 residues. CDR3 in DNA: TGTGCCAGTAGTATAGGGGACAGAGGCACCGAAGCTTTCTTT. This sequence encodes CASSIGDRGTEAFF.

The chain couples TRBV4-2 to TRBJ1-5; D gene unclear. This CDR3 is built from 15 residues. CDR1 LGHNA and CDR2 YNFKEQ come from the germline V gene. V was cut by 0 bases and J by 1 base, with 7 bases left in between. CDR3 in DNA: TGTGCCAGCAGCCAAGAATTAGGAAGCAATCAGCCCCAGCATTTT. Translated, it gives CASSQELGSNQPQHF.

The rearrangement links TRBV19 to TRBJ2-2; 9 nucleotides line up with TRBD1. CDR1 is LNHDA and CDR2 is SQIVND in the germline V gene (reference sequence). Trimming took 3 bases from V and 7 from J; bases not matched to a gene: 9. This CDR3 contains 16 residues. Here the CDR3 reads CASSMSYRGHGGELFF. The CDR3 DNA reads TGTGCCAGTAGTATGAGCTACAGGGGGCACGGCGGGGAGCTGTTTTTT. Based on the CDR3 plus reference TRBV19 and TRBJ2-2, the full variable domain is DGGITQSPKYLFRKEGQNVTLSCEQNLNHDAMYWYRQDPGQGLRLIYYSQIVNDFQKGDIAEGYSVSREKKESFPLTVTSAQKNPTAFYLCASSMSYRGHGGELFFGEGSRLTVL.

The CDR3 DNA reads as TGTGCCAGTAGTATAGTCCCGTATTCCACAGATACGCAGTATTTT. It is translated as CASSIVPYSTDTQYF. This chain uses TRBV19 with TRBJ2-3; D unclear. This CDR3 is 15 amino acids long. Trimming left V 1 base short and J 2 bases short, with 10 bases between. The germline V gene encodes CDR1 LNHDA and CDR2 SQIVND (reference sequence).

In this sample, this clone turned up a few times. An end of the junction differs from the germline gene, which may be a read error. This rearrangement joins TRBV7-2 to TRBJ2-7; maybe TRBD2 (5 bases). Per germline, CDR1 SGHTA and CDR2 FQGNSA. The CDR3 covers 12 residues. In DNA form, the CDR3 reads TGTGCCAGCAGCTTAGGCTCCCGGGAAACGAACTTC. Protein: CASSLGSRETNF.

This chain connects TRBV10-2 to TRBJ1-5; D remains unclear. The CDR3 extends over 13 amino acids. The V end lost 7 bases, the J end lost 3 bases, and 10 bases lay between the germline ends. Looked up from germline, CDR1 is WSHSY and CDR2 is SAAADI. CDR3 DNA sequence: TGCGCCAGCAACCCAGGCATCAATCAGCCCCAGCATTTT. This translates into CASNPGINQPQHF.

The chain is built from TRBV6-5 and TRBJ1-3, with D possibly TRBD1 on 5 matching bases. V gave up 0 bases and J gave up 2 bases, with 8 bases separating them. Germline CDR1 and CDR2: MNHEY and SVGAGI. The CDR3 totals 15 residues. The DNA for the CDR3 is TGTGCCAGCAGTTACTCGGAGGGGCCTGGAAACACCATATATTTT. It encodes CASSYSEGPGNTIYF.

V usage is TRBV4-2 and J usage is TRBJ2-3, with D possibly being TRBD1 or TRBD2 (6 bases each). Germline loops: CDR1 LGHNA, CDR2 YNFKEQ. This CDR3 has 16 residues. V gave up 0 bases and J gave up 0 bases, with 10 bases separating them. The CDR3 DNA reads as TGTGCCAGCAGCCAAGAGGAAGGGGGGAGCACAGATACGCAGTATTTT. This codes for CASSQEEGGSTDTQYF.

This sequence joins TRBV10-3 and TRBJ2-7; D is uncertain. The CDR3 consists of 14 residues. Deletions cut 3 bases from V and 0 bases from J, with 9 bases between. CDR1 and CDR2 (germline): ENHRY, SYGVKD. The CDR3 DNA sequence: TGTGCCATCAGTGAACACGGTAGCTCCTACGAGCAGTACTTC. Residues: CAISEHGSSYEQYF.

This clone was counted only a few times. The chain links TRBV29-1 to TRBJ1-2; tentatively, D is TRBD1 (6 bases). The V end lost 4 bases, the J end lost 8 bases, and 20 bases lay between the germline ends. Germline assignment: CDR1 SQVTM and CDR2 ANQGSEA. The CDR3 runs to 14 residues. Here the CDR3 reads CSVVNSGELSGYTF. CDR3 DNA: TGCAGCGTTGTTAACTCAGGGGAACTCTCAGGCTACACCTTC. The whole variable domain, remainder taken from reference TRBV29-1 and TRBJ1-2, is SAVISQKPSRDICQRGTSLTIQCQVDSQVTMMFWYRQQPGQSLTLIATANQGSEATYESGFVIDKFPISRPNLTFSTLTVSNMSPEDSSIYLCSVVNSGELSGYTFGSGTRLTVV.

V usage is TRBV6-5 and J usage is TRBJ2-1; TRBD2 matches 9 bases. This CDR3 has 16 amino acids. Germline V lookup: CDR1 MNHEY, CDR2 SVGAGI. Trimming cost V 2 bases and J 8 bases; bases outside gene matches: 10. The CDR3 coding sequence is TGTGCCAGCAGTTACGGGGCGGGGGGGCTTGAGGATGAGCAGTTCTTC. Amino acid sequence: CASSYGAGGLEDEQFF.

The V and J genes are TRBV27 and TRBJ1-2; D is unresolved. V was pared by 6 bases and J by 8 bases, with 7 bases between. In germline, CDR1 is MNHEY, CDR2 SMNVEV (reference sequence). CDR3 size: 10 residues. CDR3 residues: CASRSWGYTF. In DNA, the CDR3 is TGTGCCAGCAGGTCGTGGGGCTACACCTTC.

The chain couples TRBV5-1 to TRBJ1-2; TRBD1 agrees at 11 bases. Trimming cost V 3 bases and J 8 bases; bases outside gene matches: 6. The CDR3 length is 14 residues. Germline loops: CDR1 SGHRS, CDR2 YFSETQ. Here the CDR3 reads CASSSGTGGEGYTF. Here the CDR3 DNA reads TGCGCCAGCAGCTCCGGGACAGGGGGTGAGGGCTACACCTTC.

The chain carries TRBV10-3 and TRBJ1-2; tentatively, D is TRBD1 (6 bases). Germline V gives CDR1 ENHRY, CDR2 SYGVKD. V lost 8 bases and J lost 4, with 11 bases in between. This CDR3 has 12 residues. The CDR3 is CAIQTGSYGYTF. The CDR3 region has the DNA TGTGCCATCCAGACAGGCAGCTATGGCTACACCTTC.

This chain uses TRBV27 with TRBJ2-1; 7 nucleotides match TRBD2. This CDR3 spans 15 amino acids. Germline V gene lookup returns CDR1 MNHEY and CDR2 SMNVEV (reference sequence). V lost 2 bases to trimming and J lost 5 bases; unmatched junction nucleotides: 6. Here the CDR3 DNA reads TGTGCCAGCAGTTTAATGCGGGGGACGGACAATGAGCAGTTCTTC. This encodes CASSLMRGTDNEQFF.

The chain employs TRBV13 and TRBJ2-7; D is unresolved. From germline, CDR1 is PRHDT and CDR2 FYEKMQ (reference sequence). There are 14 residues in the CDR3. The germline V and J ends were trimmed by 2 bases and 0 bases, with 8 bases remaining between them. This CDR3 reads CASSLSQLSYEQYF. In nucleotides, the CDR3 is TGTGCCAGCAGCTTAAGTCAGCTCTCCTACGAGCAGTACTTC.

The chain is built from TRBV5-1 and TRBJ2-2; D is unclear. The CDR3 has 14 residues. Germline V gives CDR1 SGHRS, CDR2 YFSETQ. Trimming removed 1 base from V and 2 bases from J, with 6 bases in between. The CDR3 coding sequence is TGCGCCAGCAGCTTGCGCCTAAACACCGGGGAGCTGTTTTTT. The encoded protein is CASSLRLNTGELFF.

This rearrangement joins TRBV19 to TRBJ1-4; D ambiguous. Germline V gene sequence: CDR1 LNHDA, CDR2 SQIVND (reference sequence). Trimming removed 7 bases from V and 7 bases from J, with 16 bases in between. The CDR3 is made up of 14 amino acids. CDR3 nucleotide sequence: TGTGCCAGTACTAATATGAGGGAAGGTGAAAAACTGTTTTTT. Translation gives CASTNMREGEKLFF. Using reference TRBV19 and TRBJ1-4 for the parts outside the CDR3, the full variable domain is DGGITQSPKYLFRKEGQNVTLSCEQNLNHDAMYWYRQDPGQGLRLIYYSQIVNDFQKGDIAEGYSVSREKKESFPLTVTSAQKNPTAFYLCASTNMREGEKLFFGSGTQLSVL.

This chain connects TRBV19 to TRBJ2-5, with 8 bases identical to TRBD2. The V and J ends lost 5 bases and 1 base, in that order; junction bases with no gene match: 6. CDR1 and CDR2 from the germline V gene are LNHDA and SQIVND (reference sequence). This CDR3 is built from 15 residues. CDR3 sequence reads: CASSAQRGLQETQYF. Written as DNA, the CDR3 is TGTGCCAGTAGTGCTCAGCGGGGGCTCCAAGAGACCCAGTACTTC.

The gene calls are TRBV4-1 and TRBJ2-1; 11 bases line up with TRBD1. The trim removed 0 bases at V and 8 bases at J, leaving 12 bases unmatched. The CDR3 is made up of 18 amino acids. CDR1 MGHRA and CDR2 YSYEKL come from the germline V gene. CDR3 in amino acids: CASSQEGTGQGARHEQFF. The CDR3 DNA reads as TGCGCCAGCAGCCAAGAGGGTACTGGACAGGGGGCAAGACATGAGCAGTTCTTC.

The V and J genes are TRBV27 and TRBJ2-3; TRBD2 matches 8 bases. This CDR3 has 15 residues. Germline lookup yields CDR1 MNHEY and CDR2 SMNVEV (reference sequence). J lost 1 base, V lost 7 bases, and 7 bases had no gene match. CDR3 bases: TGTGCCAGCATGGATACGACTAGCGGCACAGATACGCAGTATTTT. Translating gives CASMDTTSGTDTQYF.